The clone carrying this TCR beta chain was observed a few times. CDR1 LGHDT and CDR2 YNNKEL come from the germline V gene (reference sequence). The CDR3 contains 17 residues. V lost 4 bases and J lost 5; bases outside the gene matches: 12. Using immunoSEQ multiplex PCR, the repertoire was profiled, and TCRdb retains in-frame clones only, with some absent. The data show some 160,000 clones, 75% to 90% seen once. The data originate from a study of blood T cell repertoires in COVID-19. This receptor was taken from a woman aged 55-75 years who had recovered from COVID-19. The chain couples TRBV3-1 (or the pseudogene TRBV3-2) to TRBJ2-2, with TRBD1 matching 8 bases. Sequenced material: PBMCs or T cells enriched from blood (not recorded which). CDR3 amino acids: CASSPPRRDRITGELFF. CDR3 bases: TGTGCCAGCAGCCCTCCCCGGCGGGACAGGATTACCGGGGAGCTGTTTTTT.